This T cell receptor beta chain originates from a study of shared clonotypes between healthy human individuals. Looking at the study overall: Three CD4 naive, three CD4 memory, two CD8 naive and one CD8 memory plate were used per donor.

This clone turned up a few times. Its antigen is as yet unknown. Only in-frame clones appear in the TCRdb table, and some are missing; sequencing was by immunoSEQ multiplex PCR. The table includes hundreds of thousands of clones, around three quarters detected once. Germline-derived CDR1 and CDR2 are SGHVS and FQNEAQ. Unmatched junction bases numbered 14, after V lost 8 bases and J lost 2 bases. The CDR3 is 16 amino acids. Points from the study as a whole: Non-shared clonotypes displayed generation probabilities falling below those of clonotypes present in all four donors.

The specimen was memory CD4+ T cells sorted from blood. The subset here: CD45RA-negative fraction. This receptor was identified in a woman under 40 in good health. The chain carries TRBV7-8 and TRBJ2-5; 7 nucleotides line up with TRBD2. The CDR3 DNA is TGTGCCAGCCGACCGCGCGCTAGCGGCAAACAAGAGACCCAGTACTTC. Translated, it gives CASRPRASGKQETQYF. The full variable domain, rest sourced from reference TRBV7-8 and TRBJ2-5, is GAGVSQSPRYKVAKRGQDVALRCDPISGHVSLFWYQQALGQGPEFLTYFQNEAQLDKSGLPSDRFFAERPEGSVSTLKIQRTQQEDSAVYLCASRPRASGKQETQYFGPGTRLLVL.